What follows is one T cell receptor beta chain and its context. This sample is part of a study of beta chain features in type 1 diabetes. Sequenced material consisted of expressed TCRB transcripts (all of the isolated RNA was reverse transcribed). TCRdb keeps only in-frame clones here, not all; method: immunoSEQ multiplex PCR. This sample has about 260,000 clones, with under 70% found just once. This sequence originates from a man aged 25 to 40 in good health. The material sequenced was naive CD4+ T cells from blood.

The CDR3 DNA sequence: TGTGCCAGCAGGCAGACTAGTTACAATGAGCAGTTCTTC. This gives the protein CASRQTSYNEQFF. The chain couples TRBV7-2 to TRBJ2-1; tentatively, D is TRBD2 (6 bases). Germline V gives CDR1 SGHTA, CDR2 FQGNSA. Between the trimmed V and J ends, which lost 6 bases and 4 bases, there was a span of 10 bases. This CDR3 is 13 amino acids long. Complete variable domain (other parts from reference TRBV7-2 and TRBJ2-1): GAGVSQSPSNKVTEKGKDVELRCDPISGHTALYWYRQSLGQGLEFLIYFQGNSAPDKSGLPSDRFSAERTGGSVSTLTIQRTQQEDSAVYLCASRQTSYNEQFFGPGTRLTVL.